This T cell receptor (beta chain) was recorded in a study of blood T cell repertoires in COVID-19 (dated by TCRdb to about 2020). Broadly, across the study: Samples covering the acute and convalescent phases of COVID-19 were provided by collaborators in the United States, Italy and Spain. The material from the prospective study consisted of cDNA or gDNA derived from T cells, B-cell-depleted T cells, or PBMCs. Subjects who had been exposed to COVID-19, were actively infected with it, or had recovered from it provided the deeply sampled blood TCRbeta repertoires that made up the dataset. A freely available public database, intended as a resource for researchers studying the immune response to SARS-CoV-2, is where the repertoires were released. Samples came from the ongoing ImmuneRACE study (first 160 participants) plus 1,254 subjects from 6 global collaborators. Sample metadata almost always included a de-identified subject ID, COVID-19 status, age in years and sex. HLA class I and class II types, where available, came from metadata supplied by the sample provider rather than from assay-based typing.

Points on this clone: Its target antigen remains unknown. Per-base quality was not reported, and no clone a single base away is much larger than it.

Participants in the prospective study were enrolled through a virtual design, were aged about 18 to 100 years, and lived in 24 United States geographic areas. To assign participants to cohorts, the prospective study relied on clinical history that participants themselves reported in a screening survey and a study questionnaire. ImmuneRACE Cohort 3 recovered participants were defined by two consecutive negative NP/OP PCR tests, healthcare professional clearance, or symptom resolution. In the prospective study, whole blood, serum and a nasopharyngeal or oropharyngeal swab were collected from each participant by mobile phlebotomists. Participants in the prospective study had the option to provide additional blood draws and questionnaires over a roughly 2-month period. Before DNA extraction, prospective study blood samples were shipped either frozen or at room temperature. The CDR3 measures 14 amino acids from cysteine to phenylalanine. The CDR3 DNA has 42 bases and is translated from base 1. The germline ends are 14 bases apart after V is trimmed by 4 bases and J by 8 bases. Reading the germline V gene gives CDR1 KGHDR and CDR2 SFDVKD.

The immunoSEQ Assay, a bias-controlled multiplex PCR, was used to amplify TCRbeta CDR3 regions from genomic DNA. In the source study's methods: Within the assay, amplification of reference gene primers was used to estimate how many nucleated cells each sample contained. To quantify the absolute abundance of each unique TCRbeta CDR3 rearrangement, sequence reads were collapsed and filtered. For each sample, productive Simpson clonality was calculated by taking the square root of Simpson's diversity index across productive rearrangements. TCRdb stores this immuneACCESS table with in-frame sequences only. Part of the clones is absent; in the studies checked, under half of the shortfall reflects unresolved V genes, and no reason is known for the rest. Clone size and the V and J calls come from that table; the DNA yielded D and trimming. This sample holds 170,000 or so clones; about 90% were observed only once. Over 7% of the sample is taken by the ten largest.

General findings and caveats noted by the study authors: How much clinical and demographic metadata was included differed by source and by participant, and the metadata was provided uncurated.

Sequenced input: PBMCs or T cells enriched from blood (not recorded which). Recombination connected TRBV24-1 to TRBJ2-1, with a weak D call of TRBD2 (5 bases match). This receptor was taken from a woman in her 50s who had recovered from COVID-19. The nucleotide sequence reads as follows: TGTGCCACCAGTGACCCCGACTATCTCGATGAGCAGTTCTTC. Translated, it gives CATSDPDYLDEQFF.